A single sample gave rise to the 13 T cell receptor beta chains below, sequenced in a study of T cell responses to AZD1222 COVID-19 vaccine. This table comes from immunoSEQ multiplex PCR, and its TCRdb copy is limited to in-frame clones, with some not included. Here the sample spans 100,000 to 150,000 clones, approximately 92% being singletons. The source material was peripheral blood, sampled on day 0 of AZD1222 vaccination. Receptor source: an adult in good health.

The J gene is TRBJ2-5, the V gene TRBV30; D may be TRBD1 or TRBD2 (5 bases each). Trimming shortened V by 4 bases and J by 4 bases, and 7 bases separated the two germline ends. The CDR3 is 11 residues long. Per the germline V gene, CDR1 is GTSNPN and CDR2 is SVGIG (reference sequence). CDR3 sequence (DNA): TGTGCCTGGACAGGGACAGAGACCCAGTACTTC. Its protein is CAWTGTETQYF.

The rearrangement links TRBV5-8 to TRBJ2-1; 7 nucleotides line up with TRBD1. CDR1 SGHTS and CDR2 YDEGEE come from the germline V gene. V lost 4 bases, J lost 1 base, and 5 bases stayed unmatched. CDR3 size: 15 residues. CDR3: CASSPYRGSYNEQFF. CDR3 sequence (DNA): TGTGCCAGCAGCCCCTACAGGGGTTCCTACAATGAGCAGTTCTTC.

The gene calls are TRBV12-3 or TRBV12-4 and TRBJ2-1, with 9 nucleotides matching TRBD1. J was trimmed by 7 bases and V by 6 bases; bases with no gene match: 4. The CDR3 spans 13 residues. The DNA for the CDR3 is TGTGCCAGCAGACCCGGGACAGGGAATGAGCAGTTCTTC. It codes for CASRPGTGNEQFF.

V usage is TRBV5-1 and J usage is TRBJ1-2; 7 bases agree with TRBD1. The junction had 6 bases not matched to a gene; V was cut back by 1 base and J by 0 bases. The CDR3 loop spans 16 amino acids. Germline V gives CDR1 SGHRS, CDR2 YFSETQ. CDR3 in amino acids: CASSLQGDPSNYGYTF. The CDR3 DNA follows: TGCGCCAGCAGCTTGCAGGGGGACCCCTCTAACTATGGCTACACCTTC.

The chain recombines TRBV19 with TRBJ1-5, with a tentative D call TRBD1 (5 bases). From germline, CDR1 is LNHDA and CDR2 SQIVND (reference sequence). Trimming took off 3 bases at V and 5 bases at J, with 14 bases between the two ends. This CDR3 comprises 15 residues. The CDR3 loop reads CASSILDTLYQPQHF. In nucleotides, the CDR3 is TGTGCCAGTAGTATCCTGGACACTTTATATCAGCCCCAGCATTTT.

This clone was observed a single time. This chain connects TRBV7-8 to TRBJ2-7; D not resolved. CDR1 and CDR2 (germline): SGHVS, FQNEAQ. This CDR3 has 15 amino acids. Trimming stripped 5 bases from V and 7 bases from J, with 21 bases between. CDR3 protein: CASSLRTQSFWEQYF. The CDR3 region has the DNA TGTGCCAGCAGCCTCAGAACCCAAAGTTTTTGGGAGCAGTACTTC.

J is TRBJ1-2 and V is TRBV30; perhaps TRBD1 as D (5 bases). Trimming cost V 2 bases and J 0 bases, with 13 bases left between them. The length of the CDR3 is 15 residues. Germline V gene lookup returns CDR1 GTSNPN and CDR2 SVGIG (reference sequence). This CDR3 is CAWSWAGITNYGYTF. The CDR3 nucleotides read TGTGCCTGGAGTTGGGCAGGGATTACTAACTATGGCTACACCTTC.

This chain joins TRBV5-1 and TRBJ2-7; D not certain. The ends were cut back, 4 bases at V and 9 bases at J, with 20 bases in the middle. CDR3 size: 14 residues. From germline, CDR1 is SGHRS and CDR2 YFSETQ. For the CDR3, the DNA is TGCGCCAGCAGCATAAACGGTGGGTCTGATGGGCAGTACTTC. Its protein is CASSINGGSDGQYF.

The sample holds one count of this clone. This rearrangement joins TRBV9 to TRBJ2-6, with 8 bases matching TRBD1. V shed 2 bases, J shed 4 bases, and the junction held 8 bases outside the gene matches. The CDR3 loop spans 17 amino acids. The germline gives CDR1 SGDLS, CDR2 YYNGEE. This CDR3 reads CASSVTGVLGGANVLTF. The DNA for the CDR3 is TGTGCCAGCAGCGTGACAGGGGTTCTTGGAGGGGCCAACGTCCTGACTTTC.

J is TRBJ1-1 and V is TRBV7-9, with D possibly being TRBD1 (6 bases). This CDR3 contains 13 residues. CDR1 is SEHNR and CDR2 is FQNEAQ in the germline V gene (reference sequence). The V gene lost 4 bases and the J gene lost 7 bases, with 13 bases spanning the gap. CDR3 coding DNA: TGTGCCAGCAGCTACGGGACACGGGGTGAAGCTTTCTTT. It specifies CASSYGTRGEAFF.

The chain combines TRBV18 with TRBJ1-2; D gene unclear. Germline loops: CDR1 KGHSH, CDR2 LQKENI. V was cut by 3 bases and J by 2 bases, with 7 bases left in between. This CDR3 is 13 amino acids long. The CDR3 sequence is CASSPLGNYGYTF. CDR3 bases: TGTGCCAGCTCACCTTTGGGGAACTATGGCTACACCTTC.

The chain is built from TRBV12-3 or TRBV12-4 and TRBJ1-1, with D possibly being TRBD1 (5 bases). V was cut by 2 bases and J by 4 bases, with 8 bases left in between. The CDR3 is 13 residues long. DNA for the CDR3: TGTGCCAGCAGTTTATGGGGCAGCACTGAAGCTTTCTTT. It yields the protein CASSLWGSTEAFF.

V is TRBV28 and J is TRBJ2-7, with D uncertain. Germline values: CDR1 MDHEN, CDR2 SYDVKM. This CDR3 is built from 14 residues. Trimming cost V 5 bases and J 2 bases, with 13 bases left between them. The CDR3 DNA reads as TGTGCCAGCAGTAGTCCGGATCGACCCTACGAGCAGTACTTC. It codes for CASSSPDRPYEQYF.